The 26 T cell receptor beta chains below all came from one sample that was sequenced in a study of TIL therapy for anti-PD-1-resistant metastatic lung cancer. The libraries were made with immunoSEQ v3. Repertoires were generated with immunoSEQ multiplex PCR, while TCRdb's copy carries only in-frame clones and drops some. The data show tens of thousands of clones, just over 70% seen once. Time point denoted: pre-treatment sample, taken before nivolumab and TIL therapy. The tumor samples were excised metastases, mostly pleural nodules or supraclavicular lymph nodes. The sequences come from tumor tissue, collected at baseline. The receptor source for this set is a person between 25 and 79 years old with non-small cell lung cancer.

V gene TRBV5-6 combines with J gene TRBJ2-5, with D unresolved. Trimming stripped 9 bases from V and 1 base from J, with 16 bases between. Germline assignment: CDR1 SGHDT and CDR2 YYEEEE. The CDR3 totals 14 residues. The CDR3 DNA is TGTGCCACCTCACTGGGCTATCCCCAAGAGACCCAGTACTTC. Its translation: CATSLGYPQETQYF.

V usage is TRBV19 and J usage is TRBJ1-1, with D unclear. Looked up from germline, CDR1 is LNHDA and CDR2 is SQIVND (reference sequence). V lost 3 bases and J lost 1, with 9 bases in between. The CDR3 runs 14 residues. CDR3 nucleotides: TGTGCCAGTAGTATCGGGCCGCAGAACACTGAAGCTTTCTTT. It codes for CASSIGPQNTEAFF.

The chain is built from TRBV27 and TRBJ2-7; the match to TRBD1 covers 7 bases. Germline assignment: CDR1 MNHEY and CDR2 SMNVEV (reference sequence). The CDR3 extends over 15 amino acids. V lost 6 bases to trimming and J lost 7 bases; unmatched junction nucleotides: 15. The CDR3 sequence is CASSPRATGAGEQYF. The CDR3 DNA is TGTGCCAGCAGCCCTAGGGCTACAGGGGCAGGGGAGCAGTACTTC.

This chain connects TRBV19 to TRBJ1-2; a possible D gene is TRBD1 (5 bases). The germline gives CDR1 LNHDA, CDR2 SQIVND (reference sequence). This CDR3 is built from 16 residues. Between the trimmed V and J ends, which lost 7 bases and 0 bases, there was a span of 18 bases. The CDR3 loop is CASTWTGTASNYGYTF. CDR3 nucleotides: TGTGCCAGTACCTGGACGGGGACGGCCTCTAACTATGGCTACACCTTC.

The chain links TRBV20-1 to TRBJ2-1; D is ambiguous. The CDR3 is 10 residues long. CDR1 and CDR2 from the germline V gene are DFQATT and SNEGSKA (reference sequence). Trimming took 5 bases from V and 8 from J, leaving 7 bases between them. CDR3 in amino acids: CSAEIHEQFF. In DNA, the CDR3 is TGCAGTGCTGAAATCCATGAGCAGTTCTTC.

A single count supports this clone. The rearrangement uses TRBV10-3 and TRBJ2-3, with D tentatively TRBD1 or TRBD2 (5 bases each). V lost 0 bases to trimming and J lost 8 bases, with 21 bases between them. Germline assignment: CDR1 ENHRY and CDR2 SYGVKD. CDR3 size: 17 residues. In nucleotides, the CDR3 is TGTGCCATCAGTGAGTCGGAGGCAGGGAAAGGTACGGTTACGCAGTATTTT. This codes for CAISESEAGKGTVTQYF.

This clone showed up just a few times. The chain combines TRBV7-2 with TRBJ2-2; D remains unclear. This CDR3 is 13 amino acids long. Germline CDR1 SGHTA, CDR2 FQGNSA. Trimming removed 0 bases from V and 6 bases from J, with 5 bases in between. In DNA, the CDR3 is TGTGCCAGCAGCTTAGCGACTGCCGGGGAGCTGTTTTTT. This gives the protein CASSLATAGELFF.

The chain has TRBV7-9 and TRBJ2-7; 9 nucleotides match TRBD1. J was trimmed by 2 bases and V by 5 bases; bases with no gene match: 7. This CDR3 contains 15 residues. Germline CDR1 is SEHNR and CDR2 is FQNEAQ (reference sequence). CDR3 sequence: CASSARDRDAYEQYF. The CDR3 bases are TGTGCCAGCAGCGCCCGGGACAGGGATGCCTACGAGCAGTACTTC.

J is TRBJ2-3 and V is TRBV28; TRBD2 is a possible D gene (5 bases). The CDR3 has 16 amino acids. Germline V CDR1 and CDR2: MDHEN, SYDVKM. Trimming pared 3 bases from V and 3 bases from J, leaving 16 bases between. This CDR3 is CASSFSRRVLTDTQYF. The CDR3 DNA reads TGTGCCAGCAGTTTTAGCCGGCGGGTTCTGACAGATACGCAGTATTTT. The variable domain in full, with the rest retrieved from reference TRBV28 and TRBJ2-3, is DVKVTQSSRYLVKRTGEKVFLECVQDMDHENMFWYRQDPGLGLRLIYFSYDVKMKEKGDIPEGYSVSREKKERFSLILESASTNQTSMYLCASSFSRRVLTDTQYFGPGTRLTVL.

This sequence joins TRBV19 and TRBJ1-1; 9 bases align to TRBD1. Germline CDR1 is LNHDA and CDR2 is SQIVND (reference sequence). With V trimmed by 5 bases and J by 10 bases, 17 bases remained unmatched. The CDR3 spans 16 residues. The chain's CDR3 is CASSAIILGQGISAFF. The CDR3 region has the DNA TGTGCCAGTAGTGCCATTATTTTAGGACAGGGGATATCAGCTTTCTTT. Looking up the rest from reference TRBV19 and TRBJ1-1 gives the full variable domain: DGGITQSPKYLFRKEGQNVTLSCEQNLNHDAMYWYRQDPGQGLRLIYYSQIVNDFQKGDIAEGYSVSREKKESFPLTVTSAQKNPTAFYLCASSAIILGQGISAFFGQGTRLTVV.

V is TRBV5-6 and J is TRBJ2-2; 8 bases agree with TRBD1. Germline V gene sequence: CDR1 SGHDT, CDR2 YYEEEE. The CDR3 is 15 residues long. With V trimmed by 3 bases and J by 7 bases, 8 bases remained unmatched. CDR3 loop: CASSYRTGWSGELFF. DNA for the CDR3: TGTGCCAGCAGCTACCGGACAGGGTGGAGCGGGGAGCTGTTTTTT.

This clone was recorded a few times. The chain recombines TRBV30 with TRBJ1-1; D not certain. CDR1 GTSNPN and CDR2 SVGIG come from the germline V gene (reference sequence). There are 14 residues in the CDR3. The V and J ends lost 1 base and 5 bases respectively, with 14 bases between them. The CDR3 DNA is TGTGCCTGGAGTGGCTCGGGGATAGGGACTGAAGCTTTCTTT. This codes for CAWSGSGIGTEAFF.

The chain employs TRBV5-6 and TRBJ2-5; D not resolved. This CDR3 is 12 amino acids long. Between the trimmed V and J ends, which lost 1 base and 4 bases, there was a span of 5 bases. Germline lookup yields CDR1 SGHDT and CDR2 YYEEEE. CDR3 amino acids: CASSLQRETQYF. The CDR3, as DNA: TGTGCCAGCAGCTTGCAGCGAGAGACCCAGTACTTC.

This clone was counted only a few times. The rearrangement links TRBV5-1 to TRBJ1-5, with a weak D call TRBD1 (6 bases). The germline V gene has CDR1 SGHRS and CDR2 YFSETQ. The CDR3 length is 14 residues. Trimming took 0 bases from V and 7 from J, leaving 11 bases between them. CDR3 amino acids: CASSLALGGQPQHF. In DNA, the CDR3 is TGCGCCAGCAGCTTGGCCCTAGGGGGGCAGCCCCAGCATTTT.

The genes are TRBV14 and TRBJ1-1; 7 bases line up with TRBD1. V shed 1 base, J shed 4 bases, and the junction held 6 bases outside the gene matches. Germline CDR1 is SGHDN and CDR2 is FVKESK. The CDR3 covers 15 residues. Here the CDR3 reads CASSQVRGQGTEAFF. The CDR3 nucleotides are TGTGCCAGCAGCCAAGTTAGGGGGCAGGGCACTGAAGCTTTCTTT.

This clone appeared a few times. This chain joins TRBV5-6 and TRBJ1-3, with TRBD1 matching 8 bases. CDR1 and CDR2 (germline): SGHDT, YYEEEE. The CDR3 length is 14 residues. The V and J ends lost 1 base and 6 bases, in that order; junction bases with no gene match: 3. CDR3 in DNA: TGTGCCAGCAGCTTGTACAGGGGGGAAAACACCATATATTTT. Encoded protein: CASSLYRGENTIYF. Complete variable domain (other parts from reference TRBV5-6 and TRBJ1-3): DAGVTQSPTHLIKTRGQQVTLRCSPKSGHDTVSWYQQALGQGPQFIFQYYEEEERQRGNFPDRFSGHQFPNYSSELNVNALLLGDSALYLCASSLYRGENTIYFGEGSWLTVV.

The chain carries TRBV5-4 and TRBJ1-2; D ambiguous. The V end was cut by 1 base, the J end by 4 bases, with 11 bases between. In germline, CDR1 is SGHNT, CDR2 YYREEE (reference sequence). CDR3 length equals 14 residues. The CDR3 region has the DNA TGTGCCAGCAGCTTGATATCCACTTCCTATGGCTACACCTTC. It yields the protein CASSLISTSYGYTF.

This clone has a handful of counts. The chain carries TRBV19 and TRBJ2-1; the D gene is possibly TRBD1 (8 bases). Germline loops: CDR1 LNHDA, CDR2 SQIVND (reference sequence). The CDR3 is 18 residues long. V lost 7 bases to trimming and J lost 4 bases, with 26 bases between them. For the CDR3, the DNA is TGTGCCAGTAACGGGGGGAGGACAGGGCTGGTTAGGTACAATGAGCAGTTCTTC. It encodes CASNGGRTGLVRYNEQFF.

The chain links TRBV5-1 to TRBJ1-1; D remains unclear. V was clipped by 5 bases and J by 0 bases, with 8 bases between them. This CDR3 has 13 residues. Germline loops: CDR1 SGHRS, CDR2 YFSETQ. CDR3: CASSREVNTEAFF. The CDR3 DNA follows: TGCGCCAGCAGTCGTGAGGTGAACACTGAAGCTTTCTTT.

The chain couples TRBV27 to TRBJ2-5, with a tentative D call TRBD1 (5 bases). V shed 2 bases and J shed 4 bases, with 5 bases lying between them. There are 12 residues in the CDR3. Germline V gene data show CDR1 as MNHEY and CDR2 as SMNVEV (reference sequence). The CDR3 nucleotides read TGTGCCAGCAGTTTAAGGGGAGAGACCCAGTACTTC. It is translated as CASSLRGETQYF.

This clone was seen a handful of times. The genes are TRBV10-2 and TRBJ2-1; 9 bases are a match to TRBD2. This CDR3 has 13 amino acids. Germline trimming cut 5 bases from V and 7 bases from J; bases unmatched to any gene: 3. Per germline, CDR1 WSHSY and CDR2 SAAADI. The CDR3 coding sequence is TGCGCCAGCAGTTTTCTAGCGGGAAATGAGCAGTTCTTC. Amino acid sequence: CASSFLAGNEQFF.

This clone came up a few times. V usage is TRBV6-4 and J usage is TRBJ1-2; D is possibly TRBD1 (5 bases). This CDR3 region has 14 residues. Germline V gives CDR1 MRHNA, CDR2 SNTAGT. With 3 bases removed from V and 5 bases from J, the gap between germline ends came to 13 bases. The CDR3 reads CASSEGRGRYGYTF. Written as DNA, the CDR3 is TGTGCCAGCAGTGAAGGGAGGGGTCGATATGGCTACACCTTC.

CDR3 amino acids: CASSLDPRNTQYF. The DNA of the CDR3 is TGTGCCAGCAGCTTAGATCCGCGGAATACGCAGTATTTT. The V call is TRBV11-3, the J call TRBJ2-3; unclear D gene. The germline CDR1 and CDR2 sequences are SGHNT and YENEEA. The CDR3 runs 13 residues. V was pared by 0 bases and J by 7 bases, with 8 bases between.

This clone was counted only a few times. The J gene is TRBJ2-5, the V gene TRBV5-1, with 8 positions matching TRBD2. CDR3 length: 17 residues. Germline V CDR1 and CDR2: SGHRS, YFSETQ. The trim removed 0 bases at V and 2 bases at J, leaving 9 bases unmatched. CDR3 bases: TGCGCCAGCAGCTTGGCCGGGAGGGGGGCCCGACAAGAGACCCAGTACTTC. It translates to CASSLAGRGARQETQYF.

The CDR3 nucleotides are TGTGCCAGCAGTCCCCCCGGGTATGGTGGCAATCAGCCCCAGCATTTT. Translation gives CASSPPGYGGNQPQHF. The gene calls are TRBV25-1 and TRBJ1-5; D uncertain. V lost 5 bases, J lost 2 bases, and 16 bases lay in between. The CDR3 runs to 16 residues. The germline V gene encodes CDR1 MGHDK and CDR2 SYGVNS.

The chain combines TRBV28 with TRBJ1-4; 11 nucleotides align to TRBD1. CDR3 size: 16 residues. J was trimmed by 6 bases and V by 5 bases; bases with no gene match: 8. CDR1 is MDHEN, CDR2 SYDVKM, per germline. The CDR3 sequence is CASSPGTGGGHEKLFF. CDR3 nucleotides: TGTGCCAGCAGTCCCGGGACAGGGGGAGGGCATGAAAAACTGTTTTTT.